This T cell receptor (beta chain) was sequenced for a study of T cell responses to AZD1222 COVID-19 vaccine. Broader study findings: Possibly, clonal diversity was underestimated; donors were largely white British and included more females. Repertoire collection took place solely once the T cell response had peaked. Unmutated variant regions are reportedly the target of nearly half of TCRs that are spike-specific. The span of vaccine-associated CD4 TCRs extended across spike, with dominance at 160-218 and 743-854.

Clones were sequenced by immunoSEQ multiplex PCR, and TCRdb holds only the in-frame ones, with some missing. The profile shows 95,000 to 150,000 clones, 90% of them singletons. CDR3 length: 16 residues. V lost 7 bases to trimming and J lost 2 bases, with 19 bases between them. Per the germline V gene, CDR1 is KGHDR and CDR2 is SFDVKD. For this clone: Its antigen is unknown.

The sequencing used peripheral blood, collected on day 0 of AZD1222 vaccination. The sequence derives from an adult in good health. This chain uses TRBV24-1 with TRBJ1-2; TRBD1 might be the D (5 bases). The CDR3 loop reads CATRDPRERGNYGYTF. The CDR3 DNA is TGTGCCACCAGGGACCCCAGGGAAAGGGGAAACTATGGCTACACCTTC.